Below, 23 T cell receptor beta chains from the same sample are listed, as sequenced in a study of blood T cell repertoires in COVID-19 (dated by TCRdb to about 2020). Receptor libraries were prepared by the immunoSEQ multiplex PCR assay. Held by TCRdb, this immuneACCESS table contains in-frame sequences only and omits some clones. Under half of the omission traces to an unresolved V gene where checked; the cause of the rest is unknown. The sample table lists 150,000 to 200,000 clones, around 83% of them with a count of one. Jointly, the top ten make up less than 2% of the sample. The sequenced material came from peripheral blood. These receptors were taken from a human donor in a cohort sampled during active COVID-19.

The gene calls are TRBV7-8 and TRBJ1-6; TRBD1 matches at 7 bases. Germline CDR1 and CDR2: SGHVS and FQNEAQ. The CDR3 has 15 residues. Germline trimming cut 5 bases from V and 9 bases from J; bases unmatched to any gene: 10. The CDR3 nucleotides are TGTGCCAGCAGCCCAGGACAGGCGAGCGGTTCACCCCTCCACTTT. Residues: CASSPGQASGSPLHF.

This chain links TRBV28 with TRBJ1-4; no reliable D call. The germline V gene encodes CDR1 MDHEN and CDR2 SYDVKM. The CDR3 totals 15 residues. V lost 6 bases and J 0 bases, leaving 11 bases between the germline ends. The CDR3 reads CASRYGLATNEKLFF. The CDR3 DNA sequence: TGTGCCAGCAGATACGGGTTAGCAACTAATGAAAAACTGTTTTTT.

The chain combines TRBV7-3 with TRBJ2-1; D is possibly TRBD1 (5 bases). There are 16 residues in the CDR3. Looked up from germline, CDR1 is SGHTA and CDR2 is FQGTGA. Trimming took off 1 base at V and 5 bases at J, with 15 bases between the two ends. The CDR3, as DNA: TGTGCCAGCAGCTTAAGGGGTGGGCGACAGCACAATGAGCAGTTCTTC. Amino acid sequence: CASSLRGGRQHNEQFF.

With respect to this clone: The sample carries other DNA sequences with the same CDR3. The V call is TRBV7-2, the J call TRBJ2-3; tentatively, D is TRBD2 (5 bases). The germline CDR1 and CDR2 sequences are SGHTA and FQGNSA. The CDR3 is made up of 13 amino acids. V shed 5 bases and J shed 2 bases, with 8 bases lying between them. The CDR3 sequence is CASSLGVTDTQYF. The CDR3 nucleotides read TGTGCCAGCAGCCTCGGGGTCACAGATACGCAGTATTTT.

The chain employs TRBV20-1 and TRBJ2-7; 7 nucleotides line up with TRBD1. V dropped 5 bases and J dropped 6; count of bases not matched to a gene: 4. This CDR3 region has 11 residues. CDR1 and CDR2 from the germline V gene are DFQATT and SNEGSKA (reference sequence). CDR3 coding DNA: TGCAGTGCTTGGGACAGTCCCGAGCAGTACTTC. Translation gives CSAWDSPEQYF.

The J gene is TRBJ2-1, the V gene TRBV6-2 or TRBV6-3; 10 bases are shared with TRBD1. From germline, CDR1 is MNHEY and CDR2 SVGEGT. The CDR3 contains 17 residues. The ends lost 3 bases at V and 4 bases at J; junction bases unmatched: 9. The CDR3 sequence is CASSYEPGQGNYNEQFF. In nucleotides, the CDR3 is TGTGCCAGCAGTTATGAGCCGGGACAGGGGAATTACAATGAGCAGTTCTTC.

CDR3 residues: CASSLADSPLHF. In nucleotides, the CDR3 is TGTGCCAGCAGCCTCGCGGATTCACCCCTCCACTTT. J is TRBJ1-6 and V is TRBV7-8; no clear D gene. Deletions cut 5 bases from V and 8 bases from J, with 7 bases between. The CDR3 has 12 amino acids. Germline V gene data show CDR1 as SGHVS and CDR2 as FQNEAQ.

Here the CDR3 reads CASSFTSSYNEQFF. The CDR3 DNA is TGCGCCAGCAGCTTTACTAGCTCCTACAATGAGCAGTTCTTC. V usage is TRBV5-1 and J usage is TRBJ2-1; the D gene is possibly TRBD2 (5 bases). The germline gives CDR1 SGHRS, CDR2 YFSETQ. The CDR3 consists of 14 residues. Trimming cost V 2 bases and J 0 bases, with 6 bases left between them.

V usage is TRBV7-2 and J usage is TRBJ2-7; 7 bases align to TRBD1. Looked up from germline, CDR1 is SGHTA and CDR2 is FQGNSA. J lost 4 bases, V lost 4 bases, and 7 bases had no gene match. CDR3 length equals 14 residues. The CDR3 protein is CASSSPDRKYEQYF. CDR3 nucleotide sequence: TGTGCCAGCAGCTCGCCGGACAGGAAGTACGAGCAGTACTTC.

The chain couples TRBV24-1 to TRBJ2-7; tentative D call: TRBD1 (5 bases). The germline V and J ends were trimmed by 5 bases and 3 bases, with 10 bases remaining between them. Germline V CDR1 and CDR2: KGHDR, SFDVKD. This CDR3 spans 13 amino acids. The CDR3 region is CATSGGSSYEQYF. The CDR3 nucleotides are TGTGCCACCAGTGGGGGCTCGAGCTACGAGCAGTACTTC.

The chain recombines TRBV6-5 with TRBJ1-4, with a tentative D call TRBD1 (6 bases). The CDR3 is 15 residues long. Trimming shortened V by 0 bases and J by 6 bases, and 11 bases separated the two germline ends. Germline V gene lookup returns CDR1 MNHEY and CDR2 SVGAGI. The CDR3 sequence: CASSYSTGPYEKLFF. The CDR3 nucleotides read TGTGCCAGCAGTTACTCCACAGGGCCATATGAAAAACTGTTTTTT.

The V call is TRBV6-2 or TRBV6-3, the J call TRBJ2-3; weak D call: TRBD2 (5 bases). V shed 4 bases and J shed 0 bases, with 14 bases lying between them. The CDR3 has 16 amino acids. The germline V gene encodes CDR1 MNHEY and CDR2 SVGEGT. The CDR3 nucleotides read TGTGCCAGCAGTTCTCTAAGCGGAATTAGCACAGATACGCAGTATTTT. This translates into CASSSLSGISTDTQYF.

The CDR3 protein is CASSMAGTEAFF. CDR3 DNA sequence: TGTGCCAGTAGTATGGCGGGCACTGAAGCTTTCTTT. The chain couples TRBV19 to TRBJ1-1, with D unresolved. Germline-derived CDR1 and CDR2 are LNHDA and SQIVND (reference sequence). The CDR3 has 12 residues. Deletions cut 3 bases from V and 4 bases from J, with 6 bases between.

The chain joins TRBV5-1 to TRBJ2-7, with 7 bases identical to TRBD1. Germline V gene lookup returns CDR1 SGHRS and CDR2 YFSETQ. CDR3 length: 16 residues. Losses at the gene ends were 4 bases for V and 2 bases for J; bases not matched to a gene: 12. CDR3 sequence (DNA): TGCGCCAGCAGCCCGCTCCCGACAGGGCCGACCTACGAGCAGTACTTC. Translating it yields CASSPLPTGPTYEQYF.

This chain uses TRBV19 with TRBJ1-6; 7 nucleotides align to TRBD1. J lost 5 bases, V lost 0 bases, and 4 bases had no gene match. There are 16 residues in the CDR3. In germline, CDR1 is LNHDA, CDR2 SQIVND (reference sequence). CDR3 region: CASSIDRRGNNSPLHF. CDR3 in DNA: TGTGCCAGTAGTATAGATCGCAGGGGGAATAATTCACCCCTCCACTTT.

V usage is TRBV7-9 and J usage is TRBJ2-5; a possible D gene is TRBD2 (5 bases). Trimming stripped 3 bases from V and 3 bases from J, with 8 bases between. The CDR3 has 13 residues. The V gene's germline CDR1 is SEHNR and CDR2 FQNEAQ (reference sequence). As DNA, the CDR3 is TGTGCCAGCAGCTTTCTGGAGGAAGAGACCCAGTACTTC. It translates to CASSFLEEETQYF.

The gene calls are TRBV6-2 or TRBV6-3 and TRBJ2-6; no clear D gene. CDR3 length: 15 amino acids. Trimming cost V 3 bases and J 2 bases, with 8 bases left between them. In germline, CDR1 is MNHEY, CDR2 SVGEGT. CDR3 nucleotide sequence: TGTGCCAGCAGTTATAGGAGAGCTGGGGCCAACGTCCTGACTTTC. Translation gives CASSYRRAGANVLTF.

This rearrangement joins TRBV24-1 to TRBJ2-7, with D possibly matching TRBD2 (5 bases). The CDR3 spans 14 residues. Germline CDR1 KGHDR, CDR2 SFDVKD. Trimming left V 7 bases short and J 6 bases short, with 18 bases between. CDR3 sequence reads: CATSPEGGTREQYF. The CDR3 nucleotides are TGTGCCACCAGCCCTGAGGGTGGTACCCGCGAGCAGTACTTC.

The rearrangement joins TRBV27 to TRBJ2-2; D not certain. The CDR3 has 12 amino acids. Germline CDR1 reads MNHEY; CDR2 reads SMNVEV (reference sequence). Trimming shortened V by 7 bases and J by 4 bases, and 7 bases separated the two germline ends. For the CDR3, the DNA is TGTGCCAGCACCTCCGGCACCGGGGAGCTGTTTTTT. Protein product: CASTSGTGELFF.

This chain connects TRBV7-9 to TRBJ1-6; 7 bases fit TRBD1. Losses at the gene ends were 1 base for V and 0 bases for J; bases not matched to a gene: 6. The CDR3 length is 18 residues. CDR1 is SEHNR, CDR2 FQNEAQ, per germline (reference sequence). CDR3 DNA sequence: TGTGCCAGCAGCTTAGTCTCGGACAGGAGCTCCTATAATTCACCCCTCCACTTT. Its protein product is CASSLVSDRSSYNSPLHF.

The V gene is TRBV27, the J gene TRBJ1-6; D is undetermined. The CDR3 spans 16 residues. V was clipped by 5 bases and J by 0 bases, with 11 bases between them. Germline V gene data show CDR1 as MNHEY and CDR2 as SMNVEV (reference sequence). CDR3 sequence (DNA): TGTGCCAGCAGTATAGACATGAGCTCCTATAATTCACCCCTCCACTTT. It encodes CASSIDMSSYNSPLHF.

The chain links TRBV4-2 to TRBJ2-3, with 8 positions matching TRBD1. Germline-derived CDR1 and CDR2 are LGHNA and YNFKEQ. V lost 6 bases, J lost 6 bases, and 8 bases stayed unmatched. The CDR3 has 14 residues. CDR3 coding DNA: TGTGCCAGCAGGACGGGACAGGTCCGGGATACGCAGTATTTT. Its protein product is CASRTGQVRDTQYF.

The V gene is TRBV24-1, the J gene TRBJ1-3; D call uncertain. Germline V gives CDR1 KGHDR, CDR2 SFDVKD. V was trimmed by 4 bases and J by 2 bases, leaving 5 bases between them. The CDR3 contains 13 residues. In nucleotides, the CDR3 is TGTGCCACCAGTGAACGGGCTGGAAACACCATATATTTT. Its translation is CATSERAGNTIYF.